The 14 T cell receptor beta chains listed next were all sequenced from one sample in a study of T cells after yellow fever vaccination (dated by TCRdb to the late 2010s). The sample's treatment or condition label is to be understood as: live attenuated yellow fever vaccine strain. The method was 5' RACE. The instrument was an Illumina HiSeq 2500. Starting from the raw public reads, TCRdb applied fastp trimming at Q25, assembled clones with MiXCR and retained in-frame beta chains. Each CDR3 protein appears once, grouped with its most common genes and DNA. This sample lists roughly 160,000 distinct CDR3 sequences; less than 9% were detected once. Of the sample, roughly 2.5% falls within the top ten clones. The starting material was CD4+ T cells sorted from PBMCs, obtained 4 to 6 days after the first yellow fever vaccination. The receptors shown here come from a man aged 18 to 29 who received the YFV17D yellow fever vaccine.

This clonotype occurred many times. This rearrangement joins TRBV6-1 to TRBJ2-7, with 8 bases matching TRBD2. The V gene end was trimmed by 6 bases and the J gene end by 7 bases; junction bases not matched to a gene: 8. The germline gives CDR1 MNHNS, CDR2 SASEGT. This CDR3 spans 13 amino acids. The CDR3 sequence is CASSQAGAREQYV. The CDR3 DNA reads as TGTGCCAGCAGCCAAGCGGGGGCTAGGGAGCAGTACGTC.

This clonotype was seen repeatedly, ten times or more. V and J are TRBV7-9 and TRBJ2-7; perhaps TRBD1 as D (5 bases). The CDR3 spans 14 residues. V was cut by 1 base and J by 1 base, with 8 bases left in between. CDR1 and CDR2 (germline): SEHNR, FQNEAQ (reference sequence). The CDR3 reads CASSLGRTSYEQYF. The DNA of the CDR3 is TGTGCCAGCAGCTTAGGACGGACATCCTACGAGCAGTACTTC. The variable domain in full, completed from reference TRBV7-9 and TRBJ2-7, reads DTGVSQNPRHKITKRGQNVTFRCDPISEHNRLYWYRQTLGQGPEFLTYFQNEAQLEKSRLLSDRFSAERPKGSFSTLEIQRTEQGDSAMYLCASSLGRTSYEQYFGPGTRLTVT.

Ten or more counts support this clonotype. The chain combines TRBV7-2 with TRBJ1-4, with TRBD1 identical over 7 bases. V trimming: 6 bases; J trimming: 8 bases; junction bases outside the gene matches: 9. Looked up from germline, CDR1 is SGHTA and CDR2 is FQGNSA. The CDR3 runs to 14 residues. The CDR3 here is CASSYRGLDEKLFF. DNA of the CDR3: TGTGCCAGCAGTTACAGGGGTTTGGACGAAAAACTGTTTTTT.

This clonotype has more than one count but fewer than ten. The genes are TRBV20-1 and TRBJ2-7; D could derive from TRBD1 or TRBD2 (5 bases each). Germline assignment: CDR1 DFQATT and CDR2 SNEGSKA (reference sequence). The germline V and J ends were trimmed by 5 bases and 12 bases, with 20 bases remaining between them. The CDR3 length is 12 residues. DNA of the CDR3: TGCAGTGCTCCCGCTAGAGGGGATTGTCGGTACGTC. The encoded protein is CSAPARGDCRYV.

This clonotype was seen ten or more times. The chain uses TRBV20-1 and TRBJ2-5, with TRBD2 as a possible D gene (6 bases). Trimming took 4 bases from V and 1 from J, leaving 13 bases between them. CDR1 is DFQATT and CDR2 is SNEGSKA in the germline V gene (reference sequence). The CDR3 is 14 amino acids. CDR3: CSAMGGSPQETQYF. CDR3 nucleotide sequence: TGCAGTGCTATGGGGGGTAGCCCCCAAGAGACCCAGTACTTC.

V gene TRBV6-5 combines with J gene TRBJ2-5, with TRBD2 matching 8 bases. J lost 4 bases, V lost 4 bases, and 14 bases had no gene match. This CDR3 spans 17 amino acids. Germline V gene data show CDR1 as MNHEY and CDR2 as SVGAGI. CDR3 bases: TGTGCCAGCAGTTCCCCCCCGGGACTAGGGTTCGGAGAGACCCAGTACTTC. It is translated as CASSSPPGLGFGETQYF.

Of note for this clonotype: One end of the junction is discordant with germline, which a read error may explain. This chain links TRBV27 with TRBJ1-6; a possible D gene is TRBD1 (6 bases). Germline V lookup: CDR1 MNHEY, CDR2 SMNVEV (reference sequence). The CDR3 covers 15 residues. CDR3 region: CASSFSSGVNSLLHF. Written as DNA, the CDR3 is TGTGCCAGCAGTTTTAGTTCAGGGGTAAATTCACTCCTCCACTTT.

This clonotype has a handful of counts. The rearrangement joins TRBV9 to TRBJ2-1; 14 bases map to TRBD2. The CDR3 length is 16 residues. V was pared by 4 bases and J by 5 bases, with 5 bases of the junction left unmatched. CDR1 is SGDLS, CDR2 YYNGEE, per germline. The CDR3 loop reads CASSQTSGGADNEQFF. The CDR3 nucleotides are TGTGCCAGCAGCCAGACTAGCGGGGGGGCCGACAATGAGCAGTTCTTC.

The chain joins TRBV6-5 to TRBJ1-2; D gene uncertain. CDR1 is MNHEY, CDR2 SVGAGI, per germline. The CDR3 contains 13 residues. Trimming pared 4 bases from V and 4 bases from J, leaving 10 bases between. For the CDR3, the DNA is TGTGCCAGCAGTTCGCCAGAAGTCTATGGCTACACCTTC. Its protein product is CASSSPEVYGYTF.

This clonotype has ten or more counts. The chain recombines TRBV7-9 with TRBJ2-2; D is possibly TRBD2 (6 bases). Germline assignment: CDR1 SEHNR and CDR2 FQNEAQ (reference sequence). V was pared by 3 bases and J by 2 bases, with 10 bases between. The CDR3 is 15 residues long. The CDR3 DNA sequence: TGTGCCAGCAGCTTTTGGGGACTTAACACCGGGGAGCTGTTTTTT. Encoded protein: CASSFWGLNTGELFF.

This clonotype was counted between two and nine times. This sequence joins TRBV11-1 and TRBJ2-1, with 10 bases that match TRBD1. The CDR3 spans 16 residues. CDR1 and CDR2 (germline): SGHAT, FQDESV (reference sequence). V dropped 6 bases and J dropped 5; count of bases not matched to a gene: 10. The CDR3 loop is CASRTRQGAVHNEQFF. The CDR3 nucleotides are TGTGCCAGCAGGACCCGACAGGGGGCTGTACACAATGAGCAGTTCTTC.

There are a few counts of this clonotype. V is TRBV7-7 and J is TRBJ2-5, with D possibly TRBD2 on 5 matching bases. V lost 1 base and J lost 5, with 11 bases in between. Germline CDR1 reads SSHAT; CDR2 reads FNYEAQ (reference sequence). There are 14 residues in the CDR3. CDR3 loop: CASSLGGRLETQYF. In nucleotides, the CDR3 is TGTGCCAGCAGCTTAGGCGGGCGCTTGGAGACCCAGTACTTC. Full variable domain (missing parts from reference TRBV7-7 and TRBJ2-5): GAGVSQSPRYKVTKRGQDVTLRCDPISSHATLYWYQQALGQGPEFLTYFNYEAQPDKSGLPSDRFSAERPEGSISTLTIQRTEQRDSAMYRCASSLGGRLETQYFGPGTRLLVL.

This clonotype came up many times. The chain joins TRBV27 to TRBJ2-5; no clear D gene. Per the germline V gene, CDR1 is MNHEY and CDR2 is SMNVEV (reference sequence). The CDR3 has 15 residues. The V end was cut by 6 bases, the J end by 1 base, with 15 bases between. The DNA for the CDR3 is TGTGCCAGCAGCGCCATGGTCCAAACCCAAGAGACCCAGTACTTC. Its protein product is CASSAMVQTQETQYF.

This clonotype was seen only a few times. The rearrangement uses TRBV12-3 or TRBV12-4 and TRBJ1-5; D is perhaps TRBD1 (5 bases). This CDR3 is 14 amino acids long. V was shortened by 6 bases and J by 5 bases, with 14 bases between the two germline ends. As DNA, the CDR3 is TGTGCCAGCAGCTTACCTGGGGGGGATCAGCCCCAGCATTTT. This translates into CASSLPGGDQPQHF.